The 5 T cell receptor beta chains below come from one sample, sequenced in a study of T cell changes during pregnancy in multiple sclerosis. Some clones are missing from TCRdb's copy, which holds only in-frame ones; the method was immunoSEQ multiplex PCR. The sample yields 50,000 to 60,000 clones, roughly nine tenths seen once. Sequenced here: CD4+ T cells from peripheral blood mononuclear cells, sampled in the first trimester of pregnancy. Receptors were obtained from a female donor with multiple sclerosis, enrolled in a pregnancy study.

This chain uses TRBV25-1 with TRBJ2-7, with TRBD2 as a possible D gene (6 bases). The CDR3 contains 15 residues. V lost 1 base, J lost 3 bases, and 13 bases lay in between. Per the germline V gene, CDR1 is MGHDK and CDR2 is SYGVNS. The CDR3 loop is CASSESEGRIYEQYF. In nucleotides, the CDR3 is TGTGCCAGCAGTGAATCGGAGGGACGGATCTACGAGCAGTACTTC.

V gene TRBV5-1 combines with J gene TRBJ2-2, with D possibly being TRBD1 (5 bases). This CDR3 comprises 15 residues. Trimming cost V 0 bases and J 4 bases, with 10 bases left between them. Germline V gene sequence: CDR1 SGHRS, CDR2 YFSETQ. CDR3 nucleotide sequence: TGCGCCAGCAGCTTGGTACAGGTGGGCACCGGGGAGCTGTTTTTT. It yields the protein CASSLVQVGTGELFF.

There are a few counts of this clone. The genes are TRBV6-1 and TRBJ2-3, with D hard to call. The CDR3 sequence is 15 residues long. Between the trimmed V and J ends, which lost 2 bases and 4 bases, there was a span of 13 bases. Germline V gene data show CDR1 as MNHNS and CDR2 as SASEGT. The CDR3 nucleotides are TGTGCCAGCAGTGAATATGTGAAGCCTCCAGATACGCAGTATTTT. Protein sequence: CASSEYVKPPDTQYF.

With regard to this clone: Germline and junction disagree at one end, which may indicate a read error. Different DNA sequences within this sample yield the same CDR3. The V call is TRBV6-5, the J call TRBJ1-5; a weak D match, TRBD1 (6 bases). The germline V gene encodes CDR1 MNHEY and CDR2 SVGAGI. The CDR3 loop spans 15 amino acids. Here the CDR3 DNA reads TGTGCCAGCAGTTACGAGGCAGGGGTAAATCAGCCCCAGCACTTT. This codes for CASSYEAGVNQPQHF.

V is TRBV7-3 and J is TRBJ2-1, with 9 bases identical to TRBD2. The V gene end was trimmed by 5 bases and the J gene end by 6 bases; junction bases not matched to a gene: 8. Germline-derived CDR1 and CDR2 are SGHTA and FQGTGA. The CDR3 has 15 residues. The CDR3 bases are TGTGCCAGCAGCCGCACCGGGACTAGCTTCAATGAGCAGTTCTTC. Translation gives CASSRTGTSFNEQFF.